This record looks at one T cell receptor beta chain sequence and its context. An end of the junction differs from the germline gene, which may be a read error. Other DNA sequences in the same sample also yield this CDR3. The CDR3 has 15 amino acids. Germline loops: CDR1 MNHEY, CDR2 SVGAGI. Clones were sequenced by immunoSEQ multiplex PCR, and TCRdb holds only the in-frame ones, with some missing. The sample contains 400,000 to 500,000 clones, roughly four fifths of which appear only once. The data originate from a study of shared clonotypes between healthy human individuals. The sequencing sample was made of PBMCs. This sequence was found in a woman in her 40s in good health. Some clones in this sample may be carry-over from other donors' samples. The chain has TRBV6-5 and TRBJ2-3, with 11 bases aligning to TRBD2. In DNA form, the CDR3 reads TGTGCCAGCAGGCGGACTAGCGGGTTCACAGATACGCAATATTTT. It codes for CASRRTSGFTDTQYF.